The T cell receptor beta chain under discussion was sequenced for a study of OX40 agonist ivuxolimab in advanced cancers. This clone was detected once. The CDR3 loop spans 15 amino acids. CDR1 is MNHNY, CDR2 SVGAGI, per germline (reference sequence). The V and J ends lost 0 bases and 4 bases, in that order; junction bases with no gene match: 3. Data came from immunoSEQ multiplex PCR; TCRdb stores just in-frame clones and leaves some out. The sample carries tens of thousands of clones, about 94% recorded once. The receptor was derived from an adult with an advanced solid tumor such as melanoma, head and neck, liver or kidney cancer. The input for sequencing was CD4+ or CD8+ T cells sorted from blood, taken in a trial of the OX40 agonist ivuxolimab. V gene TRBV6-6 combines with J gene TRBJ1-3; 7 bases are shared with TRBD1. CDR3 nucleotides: TGTGCCAGCAGTTACTCGACAGGGACAGGAAACACCATATATTTT. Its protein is CASSYSTGTGNTIYF.